These 16 T cell receptor beta chains share one sample of origin, sequenced in a study of persistence of HIV-infected CD4 T cells. An overlapping HIV-1 Gag peptide pool stimulated these cells at 0.95 to 1 ug/peptide/mL. Responding CD4+ T cells were sorted by upregulation of both CD40 ligand and CD69. The antigens of these receptors remain unknown. The immunoSEQ assay was version 4, run in survey mode. Sequenced by immunoSEQ multiplex PCR; TCRdb stores in-frame clones only, minus some. This table has about 13,000 clones, under 70% appearing once. Material: CD4+ T cells sorted from PBMCs after roughly 19-hour stimulation, obtained from a patient who received antiretroviral therapy. These receptors came from an adult man with HIV who was CMV-seropositive.

V and J are TRBV9 and TRBJ1-2; D is unclear. The CDR3 contains 15 residues. Trimming stripped 0 bases from V and 0 bases from J, with 9 bases between. CDR1 and CDR2 (germline): SGDLS, YYNGEE. Written as DNA, the CDR3 is TGTGCCAGCAGCGTAGCGTCGGGATCTAACTATGGCTACACCTTC. Translated, it gives CASSVASGSNYGYTF.

This clone showed up just a few times. The J gene is TRBJ2-1, the V gene TRBV19, with D tentatively TRBD1 (6 bases). V shed 5 bases and J shed 1 base, with 12 bases lying between them. Germline loops: CDR1 LNHDA, CDR2 SQIVND (reference sequence). This CDR3 has 15 amino acids. In nucleotides, the CDR3 is TGTGCCAGTAGTGTCCAACAGGGATCCTACAATGAGCAGTTCTTC. Translating gives CASSVQQGSYNEQFF.

This clone was seen more than once but under ten times. This chain joins TRBV30 and TRBJ2-6; 12 bases align to TRBD1. CDR1 is GTSNPN, CDR2 SVGIG, per germline (reference sequence). The CDR3 loop spans 19 amino acids. The V gene end was trimmed by 3 bases and the J gene end by 4 bases; junction bases not matched to a gene: 13. The CDR3 coding sequence is TGTGCCTGGAGCCACGGGACAGGGGGCTCCCTTTCCGGGGCCAACGTCCTGACTTTC. Protein product: CAWSHGTGGSLSGANVLTF.

V is TRBV10-3 and J is TRBJ2-2; a weak D match, TRBD2 (5 bases). V dropped 3 bases and J dropped 5 bases, with 10 bases sitting between them. This CDR3 contains 14 residues. Germline CDR1 and CDR2: ENHRY and SYGVKD. The CDR3 nucleotides are TGTGCCATCAGTGAATCGTCGGGGACCGGGGAGCTGTTTTTT. The encoded protein is CAISESSGTGELFF.

This sequence joins TRBV6-5 and TRBJ1-2; possible D gene TRBD1, 5 bases. The CDR3 has 15 amino acids. With 6 bases removed from V and 7 bases from J, the gap between germline ends came to 21 bases. The germline gives CDR1 MNHEY, CDR2 SVGAGI. The CDR3 is CASRLVPEGFAGYTF. The CDR3 bases are TGTGCCAGCAGACTCGTCCCGGAGGGGTTTGCTGGCTACACCTTC.

The chain couples TRBV2 to TRBJ1-5; TRBD1 aligns across 7 bases. V gave up 3 bases and J gave up 8 bases; unmatched junction bases: 4. This CDR3 has 13 residues. Per the germline V gene, CDR1 is SNHLY and CDR2 is FYNNEI. The CDR3 nucleotides read TGTGCCAGCAGTGACAGGGGGTTGAAGCCCCAGCATTTT. Translation gives CASSDRGLKPQHF.

The V and J genes are TRBV5-6 and TRBJ2-7; 8 nucleotides line up with TRBD1. CDR3 length equals 13 residues. Unmatched junction bases numbered 6, after V lost 5 bases and J lost 5 bases. CDR1 and CDR2 (germline): SGHDT, YYEEEE. CDR3 nucleotide sequence: TGTGCCAGCAGTTGGACAGGGAGACACGAGCAGTACTTC. It encodes CASSWTGRHEQYF.

This clone was observed a few times. This chain links TRBV19 with TRBJ2-3, with 12 bases aligning to TRBD2. V gave up 3 bases and J gave up 9 bases; unmatched junction bases: 13. The CDR3 is 17 residues long. From germline, CDR1 is LNHDA and CDR2 SQIVND (reference sequence). The CDR3 nucleotides read TGTGCCAGTAGTATTAGAAAGACTAGCGGGGGAGCGGAAACGCAGTATTTT. It specifies CASSIRKTSGGAETQYF.

V and J are TRBV6-5 and TRBJ2-1; TRBD2 agrees at 7 bases. Trimming took 6 bases from V and 5 from J; bases not matched to a gene: 10. Germline CDR1 reads MNHEY; CDR2 reads SVGAGI. The CDR3 has 15 residues. CDR3 in amino acids: CASSRTGTINNEQFF. In DNA form, the CDR3 reads TGTGCCAGCAGCCGAACCGGGACTATAAACAATGAGCAGTTCTTC.

This rearrangement joins TRBV3-1 (or the pseudogene TRBV3-2) to TRBJ1-1; 8 nucleotides match TRBD1. V lost 2 bases to trimming and J lost 12 bases; unmatched junction nucleotides: 5. The CDR3 runs 12 residues. Germline loops: CDR1 LGHDT, CDR2 YNNKEL (reference sequence). The CDR3 loop reads CASSQRQGAPFF. The CDR3 DNA reads TGTGCCAGCAGCCAAAGGCAGGGGGCCCCTTTCTTT.

The CDR3 DNA is TGTGCCAGCAGTGGGTCTAGGTCCAATGAGCAGTTCTTC. Translated: CASSGSRSNEQFF. V usage is TRBV2 and J usage is TRBJ2-1; D not certain. Looked up from germline, CDR1 is SNHLY and CDR2 is FYNNEI. The germline V and J ends were trimmed by 4 bases and 6 bases, with 10 bases remaining between them. This CDR3 contains 13 residues.

The CDR3 coding sequence is TGCAGCGCCAGGGACACAGTGAACACTGAAGCTTTCTTT. Translation gives CSARDTVNTEAFF. V usage is TRBV29-1 and J usage is TRBJ1-1; D is possibly TRBD1 (6 bases). The germline CDR1 and CDR2 sequences are SQVTM and ANQGSEA. The germline V and J ends were trimmed by 7 bases and 0 bases, with 12 bases remaining between them. The CDR3 length is 13 residues.

This clone was found once. This chain links TRBV20-1 with TRBJ2-1; D uncertain. The CDR3 is 11 amino acids. V lost 2 bases and J lost 10, with 9 bases in between. The germline CDR1 and CDR2 sequences are DFQATT and SNEGSKA (reference sequence). CDR3 loop: CSARPPVEQFF. The CDR3 nucleotides read TGCAGTGCTAGACCCCCAGTGGAGCAGTTCTTC.

Only one count was recorded for this clone. The chain carries TRBV21-1 and TRBJ1-2. TRBV21-1 is a pseudogene. The CDR3 has 13 amino acids. For the CDR3, the DNA is TGTGCCACCAAGGGGGGACCCGCATATGGCTACACCTTC. This codes for CATKGGPAYGYTF.

A few counts support this clone. The rearrangement joins TRBV19 to TRBJ1-5; D is uncertain. This CDR3 region has 13 residues. V lost 5 bases to trimming and J lost 5 bases, with 10 bases between them. Germline CDR1 reads LNHDA; CDR2 reads SQIVND (reference sequence). The CDR3 loop reads CASSDVGYQPQHF. DNA for the CDR3: TGTGCCAGTAGTGACGTGGGCTATCAGCCCCAGCATTTT.

The chain couples TRBV28 to TRBJ1-5; perhaps TRBD1 as D (5 bases). Trimming removed 5 bases at V and 0 bases at J, with 29 bases between. The length of the CDR3 is 21 residues. Per germline, CDR1 MDHEN and CDR2 SYDVKM. This CDR3 is CASSPIRPQPQQDDSNQPQHF. The CDR3, as DNA: TGTGCCAGCAGTCCCATCCGTCCCCAACCGCAACAGGACGATAGCAATCAGCCCCAGCATTTT.